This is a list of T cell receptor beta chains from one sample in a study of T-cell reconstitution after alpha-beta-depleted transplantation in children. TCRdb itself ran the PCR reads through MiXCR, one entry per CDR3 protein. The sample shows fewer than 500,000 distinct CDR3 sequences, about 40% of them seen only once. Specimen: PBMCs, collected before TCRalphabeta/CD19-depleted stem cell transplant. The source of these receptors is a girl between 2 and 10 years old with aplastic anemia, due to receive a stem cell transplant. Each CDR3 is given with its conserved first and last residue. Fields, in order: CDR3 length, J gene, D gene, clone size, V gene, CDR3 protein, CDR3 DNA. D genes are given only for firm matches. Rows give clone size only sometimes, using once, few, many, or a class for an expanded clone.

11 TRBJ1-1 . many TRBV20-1 CSARGLAEAFF TGCAGTGCTAGGGGGCTCGCCGAAGCTTTCTTT
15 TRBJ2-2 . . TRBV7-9 CASSQGTRPTGELFF TGTGCCAGCAGCCAAGGGACAAGGCCCACCGGGGAGCTGTTTTTT
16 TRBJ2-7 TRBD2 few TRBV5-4 CASSLTWTSGREEQYF TGTGCCAGCAGCCTAACCTGGACTAGCGGGAGAGAAGAGCAGTACTTC
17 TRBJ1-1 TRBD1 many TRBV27 CASSRDPNRGGFTEAFF TGTGCCAGCAGTCGCGACCCTAACAGGGGTGGTTTCACTGAAGCTTTCTTT
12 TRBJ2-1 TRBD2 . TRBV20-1 CSARGLANEQFF TGCAGTGCTAGAGGACTAGCCAATGAGCAGTTCTTC
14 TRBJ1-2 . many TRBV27 CASSFRPLNYGYTF TGTGCCAGCAGTTTTAGGCCCTTAAACTATGGCTACACCTTC
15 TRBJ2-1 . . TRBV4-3 CASSQVVGPYNEQFF TGCGCCAGCAGCCAAGTGGTGGGTCCCTACAATGAGCAGTTCTTC
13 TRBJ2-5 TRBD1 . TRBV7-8 CASSADRAETQYF TGTGCCAGCAGCGCTGACAGGGCAGAGACCCAGTACTTC
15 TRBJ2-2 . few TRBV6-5 CASSLDGTNTGELFF TGTGCCAGCAGTTTAGACGGAACGAACACCGGGGAGCTGTTTTTT
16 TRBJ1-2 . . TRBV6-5 CASSYGGTVANYGYTF TGTGCCAGCAGTTACGGGGGGACGGTAGCTAACTATGGCTACACCTTC